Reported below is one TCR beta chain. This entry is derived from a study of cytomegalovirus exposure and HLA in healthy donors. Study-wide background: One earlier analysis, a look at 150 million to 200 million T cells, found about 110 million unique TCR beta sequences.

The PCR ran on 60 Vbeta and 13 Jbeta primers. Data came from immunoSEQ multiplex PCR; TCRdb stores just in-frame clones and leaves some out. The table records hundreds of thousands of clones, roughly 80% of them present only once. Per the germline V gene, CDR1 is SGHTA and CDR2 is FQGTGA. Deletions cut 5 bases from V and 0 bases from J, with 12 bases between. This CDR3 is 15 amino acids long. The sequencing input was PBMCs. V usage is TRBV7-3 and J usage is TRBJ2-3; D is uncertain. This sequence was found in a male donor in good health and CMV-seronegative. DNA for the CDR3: TGTGCCAGCAGCCCCGCTCGGAGTAGCACAGATACGCAGTATTTT. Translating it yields CASSPARSSTDTQYF.